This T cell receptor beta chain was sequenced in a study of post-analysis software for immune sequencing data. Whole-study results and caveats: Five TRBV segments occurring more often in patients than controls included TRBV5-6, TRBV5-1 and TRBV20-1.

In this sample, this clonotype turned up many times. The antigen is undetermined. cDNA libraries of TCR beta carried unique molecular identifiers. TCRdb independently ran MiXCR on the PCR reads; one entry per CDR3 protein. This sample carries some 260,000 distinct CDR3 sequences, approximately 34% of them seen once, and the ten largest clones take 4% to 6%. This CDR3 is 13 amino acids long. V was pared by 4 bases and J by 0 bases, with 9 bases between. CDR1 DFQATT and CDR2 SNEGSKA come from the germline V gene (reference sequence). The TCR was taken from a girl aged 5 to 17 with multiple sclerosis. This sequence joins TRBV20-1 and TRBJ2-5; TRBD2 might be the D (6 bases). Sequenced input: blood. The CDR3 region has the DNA TGCAGTGCTATACCGGGAGACCAAGAGACCCAGTACTTC. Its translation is CSAIPGDQETQYF.